This entry features one TCR beta chain sequence. Its antigen remains unidentified. These data belong to a study of shared clonotypes between healthy human individuals. General study results and limits: Despite large depth, rarefaction showed incomplete sorted-subset sequencing. Naive subsets typically showed greater estimated richness than memory subsets.

V lost 2 bases to trimming and J lost 8 bases, with 12 bases between them. Per germline, CDR1 SGHDN and CDR2 FVKESK. The CDR3 extends over 13 amino acids. Sorted-subset replicate PCRs used 150 to 200 ng of genomic DNA. This amount corresponded to about 30,000 T cell genomes. Original processing methods: With immunoSEQ giving junction-only sequences and no quality scores, filtering differed. Generated by immunoSEQ multiplex PCR, the TCRdb table keeps only in-frame clones and is missing some. D and trimming come from the DNA, and the V and J calls and clone size come from that table. Of some 2.1 million clones in the sample, over 85% are singletons; the top ten hold around 0.13%.

The clonotype comes from a man aged 18 to 29 in good health. Material for sequencing was naive CD4+ T cells sorted from blood. Subset specified: CD45RA+ positively selected. This sequence joins TRBV14 and TRBJ1-2; D gene uncertain. The CDR3 DNA reads as TGTGCCAGCAGCCAATTGGACCGAGGGGGCTACACCTTC. This encodes CASSQLDRGGYTF.